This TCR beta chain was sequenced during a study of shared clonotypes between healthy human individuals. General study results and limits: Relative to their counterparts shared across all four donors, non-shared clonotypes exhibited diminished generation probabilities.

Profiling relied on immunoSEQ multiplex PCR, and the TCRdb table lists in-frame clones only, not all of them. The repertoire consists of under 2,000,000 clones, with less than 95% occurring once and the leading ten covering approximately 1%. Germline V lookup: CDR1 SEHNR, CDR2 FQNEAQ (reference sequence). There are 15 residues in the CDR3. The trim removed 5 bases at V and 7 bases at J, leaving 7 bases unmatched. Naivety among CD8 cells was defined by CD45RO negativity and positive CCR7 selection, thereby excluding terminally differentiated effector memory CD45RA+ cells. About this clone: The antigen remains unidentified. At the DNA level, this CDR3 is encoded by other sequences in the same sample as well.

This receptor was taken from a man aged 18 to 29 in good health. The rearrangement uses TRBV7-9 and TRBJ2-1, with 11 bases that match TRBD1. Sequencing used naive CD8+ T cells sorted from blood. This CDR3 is CASSLGQGAVNEQFF. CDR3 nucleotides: TGTGCCAGCAGCCTAGGACAGGGGGCTGTGAATGAGCAGTTCTTC.